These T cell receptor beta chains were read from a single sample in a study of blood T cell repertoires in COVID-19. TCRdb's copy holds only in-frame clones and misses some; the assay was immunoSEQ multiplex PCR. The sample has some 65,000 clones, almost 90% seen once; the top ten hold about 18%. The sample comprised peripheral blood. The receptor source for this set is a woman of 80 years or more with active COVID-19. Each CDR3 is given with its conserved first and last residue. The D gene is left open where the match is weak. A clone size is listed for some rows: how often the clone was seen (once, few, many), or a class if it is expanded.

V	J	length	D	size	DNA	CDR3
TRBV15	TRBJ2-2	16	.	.	TGTGCCACCAGCAGAGTTCCCCATCCGAACACCGGGGAGCTGTTTTTT	CATSRVPHPNTGELFF
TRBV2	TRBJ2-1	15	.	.	TGTGCCAGCAGGCCCCGGGGGGCTCAAAACAATGAGCAGTTCTTC	CASRPRGAQNNEQFF
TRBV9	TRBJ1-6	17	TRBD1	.	TGTGCCAGCAGCCCCCGGGACAGGGGTGATTTCCGGTCACCCCTCCACTTT	CASSPRDRGDFRSPLHF
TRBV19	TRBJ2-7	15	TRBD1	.	TGTGCCAGTAGTATTTCCGGGACAGGGTACTACGAGCAGTACTTC	CASSISGTGYYEQYF
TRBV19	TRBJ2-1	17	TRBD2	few	TGTGCCAGTAGTATAGCCCGGGGGGGAGCGGGGGACAATGAGCAGTTCTTC	CASSIARGGAGDNEQFF
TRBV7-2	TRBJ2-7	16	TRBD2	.	TGTGCCAGCAGCTTTACTAGCGGGGGGAGTACCTACGAGCAGTACTTC	CASSFTSGGSTYEQYF
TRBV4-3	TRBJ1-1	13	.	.	TGCGCCAGCAGCGGAAAGTGGAGTACTGAAGCTTTCTTT	CASSGKWSTEAFF
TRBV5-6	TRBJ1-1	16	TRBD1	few	TGTGCCAGCAGCCTCCGGACAGGGGGGATGAACACTGAAGCTTTCTTT	CASSLRTGGMNTEAFF
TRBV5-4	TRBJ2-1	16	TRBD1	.	TGTGCCAGCAGCTTGGCCGGACAGGGGGTGTACAATGAGCAGTTCTTC	CASSLAGQGVYNEQFF
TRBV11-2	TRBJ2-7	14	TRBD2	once	TGTGCCAGCAGCTCGGGGCTAGCGGGGTACGAGCAGTACTTC	CASSSGLAGYEQYF
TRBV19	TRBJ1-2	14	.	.	TGTGCCAGTAGTATCTCCCAGGACTTATATGGCTACACCTTC	CASSISQDLYGYTF
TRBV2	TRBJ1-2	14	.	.	TGTGCCAGCAGTGCCCTTGAAGGAACGGGTGGCTACACCTTC	CASSALEGTGGYTF
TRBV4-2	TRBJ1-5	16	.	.	TGTGCCAGCAGCCAAGGGGGGCAGGGCCTAGGCCAGCCCCAGCATTTT	CASSQGGQGLGQPQHF
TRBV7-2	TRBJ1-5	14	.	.	TGTGCCAGCAGCTCCAGGGTGGTCGATCAGCCCCAGCATTTT	CASSSRVVDQPQHF
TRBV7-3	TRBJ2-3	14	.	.	TGTGCCAGCAGCCCCGGGACTAGCACAGATACGCAGTATTTT	CASSPGTSTDTQYF
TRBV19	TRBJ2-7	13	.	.	TGTGCCAGTAGTAGACAGAAAACCTACGAGCAGTACTTC	CASSRQKTYEQYF
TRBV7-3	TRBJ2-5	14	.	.	TGTGCCAGCAGCTTAATGGGGCATACGGAGACCCAGTACTTC	CASSLMGHTETQYF
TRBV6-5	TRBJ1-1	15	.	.	TGTGCCAGCAGTTATGCTCGAAGGGGCGACACTGAAGCTTTCTTT	CASSYARRGDTEAFF
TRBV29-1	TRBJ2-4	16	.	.	TGCAGCGTTGAAGCCTCTTTCAGGGGTTCGGCGGACATTCAGTACTTC	CSVEASFRGSADIQYF
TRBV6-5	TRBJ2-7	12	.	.	TGTGCCAGCAAATTCAGGTTCTACGAGCAGTACTTC	CASKFRFYEQYF
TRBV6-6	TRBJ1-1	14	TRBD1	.	TGTGCCAGCAGCCTGACAGGGTTTGTCACTGAAGCTTTCTTT	CASSLTGFVTEAFF
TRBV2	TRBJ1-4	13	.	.	TGTGCCAGCCGGGGGGGGGCAAATGAAAAACTGTTTTTT	CASRGGANEKLFF
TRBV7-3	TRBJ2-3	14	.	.	TGTGCCAGCAGCCGCGCAGGGGTCGCAGATACGCAGTATTTT	CASSRAGVADTQYF
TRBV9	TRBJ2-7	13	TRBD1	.	TGTGCCAGCAGCCCGGACAGGGGGCGCGAGCAGTACTTC	CASSPDRGREQYF
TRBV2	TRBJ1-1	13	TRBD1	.	TGTGCCAGCAGCGGACAGGGGTGGGCTGAAGCTTTCTTT	CASSGQGWAEAFF
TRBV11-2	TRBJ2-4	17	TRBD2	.	TGTGCCAGCAGCTTAGGACTAGCAGAATCAACCAAAAACATTCAGTACTTC	CASSLGLAESTKNIQYF
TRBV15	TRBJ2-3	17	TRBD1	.	TGTGCCACCAGCCCCGACGTCCCGGGACAGGGAGCAGATACGCAGTATTTT	CATSPDVPGQGADTQYF
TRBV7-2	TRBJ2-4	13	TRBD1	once	TGTGCCAGCAGCCTGTGGACAGGAAACATTCAGTACTTC	CASSLWTGNIQYF
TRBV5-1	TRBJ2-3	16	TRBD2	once	TGCGCCAGCAGCTTTTCCGGACTAGGAAACACAGATACGCAGTATTTT	CASSFSGLGNTDTQYF
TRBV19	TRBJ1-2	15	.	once	TGTGCCAGTAGTATAGATAACAGACCTAACTATGGCTACACCTTC	CASSIDNRPNYGYTF
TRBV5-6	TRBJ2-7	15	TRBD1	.	TGTGCCAGCAGCCTGATCACGGACAGGGACTACGAGCAGTACTTC	CASSLITDRDYEQYF
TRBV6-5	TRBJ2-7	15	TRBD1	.	TGTGCCACCCACCCCTTTAGGACAGGGCTTCACGAGCAGTACTTC	CATHPFRTGLHEQYF
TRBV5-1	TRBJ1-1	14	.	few	TGCGCCAGCAGCTGGGGAGGGCAGAACACTGAAGCTTTCTTT	CASSWGGQNTEAFF
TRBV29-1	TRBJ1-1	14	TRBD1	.	TGCAGCGCGATGAAAGACAGGGGGGGGACTGAAGCTTTCTTT	CSAMKDRGGTEAFF
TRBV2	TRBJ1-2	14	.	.	TGTGCCAGCAGGAGTTCGGGACACATCTATGGCTACACCTTC	CASRSSGHIYGYTF
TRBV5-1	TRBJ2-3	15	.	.	TGCGCCAGCAGCTTAATGGGGCCCCGCACAGATACGCAGTATTTT	CASSLMGPRTDTQYF